This T cell receptor beta chain is from a study of cytomegalovirus exposure and HLA in healthy donors (dated by TCRdb to about 2017). General notes on the study: According to an earlier analysis of 587 of the donors, 150 million to 200 million T cells yielded over 90 million unique TCR beta sequences and about 280 Gb of sequence data. Roughly 300 gigabases of sequencing data and around 85 million unique TCR sequences made up an early release that covered roughly 670 HLA-typed donors. The genetic ancestry cluster associated with self-reported Caucasian donors included over 80% of the approximately 430 genotyped donors. The study aimed to test whether signatures of past pathogen exposure could be identified by cataloging public T cell receptors. The study used immunosequencing to profile the T cell repertoires of hundreds of subjects and linked those repertoires to cytomegalovirus serostatus. In addition to the first cohort of 650 to 800 subjects, a separate validation cohort of approximately 120 different subjects was used. The study combined high-throughput TCR immunosequencing, statistical association of individual TCRs with disease status, and machine learning to predict cytomegalovirus infection status. A later analysis re-examined previously published TCR beta repertoires from around 670 donors and added high-resolution HLA genotyping to investigate patterns of TCR occurrence. Rather than drawing on any new phenotypic data, the later analysis identified candidate immune exposures from TCR beta sequences and the way those sequences occurred across donors. To decide whether each TCR beta V gene segment behaved as functional or pseudogenic, an earlier analysis of approximately 590 of the donors relied on high-throughput TCR beta sequencing. Donor age, sex, ethnicity and CMV serostatus were compiled together with the repertoire data. In a later genetic analysis, genome-wide SNP genotypes for about three fifths of the roughly 670 donors were used, and that subset was treated as a discovery cohort. All discovery cohort repertoires had been generated using a single sequencing platform. HLA typing included class I and class II loci at four-digit resolution. The number of typed donors differed by locus: 629-630 for A, B, C, DRB1 and DQB1; approximately 540 for DQA1; roughly 600 for DPA1; and some 470 for DPB1. Because of strong linkage in the cohort, roughly five DR-DQ haplotypes were treated as single units for association and clustering. On average, around 200,000 unique TCR beta nucleotide sequences were sequenced per donor among about 400 genotyped donors of the cohort, with roughly 20% of those sequences being non-productive.

The cohort was made up of 666 healthy bone marrow donors. All cohort members were sampled while nominally healthy, although unrecorded immune exposures were likely present. The donor tested CMV seronegative, placing the donor among the roughly 340 seronegative members of the cohort. Every donor gave a peripheral blood sample, and the peripheral blood mononuclear cells from that sample were used for TCR beta sequencing. The Qiagen DNeasy Blood Extraction Kit was used to extract genomic DNA from the blood cell samples. The library was prepared using the immunoSEQ multiplex PCR assay. For the multiplex PCR, a mixture combining 60 forward primers for TCR Vbeta segments and 13 reverse primers for TCR Jbeta segments was used. A multiplex PCR assay on genomic DNA amplified the CDR3 region of rearranged TCR beta genes. Amplified TCR beta libraries were sequenced as 87-base-pair reads on the Illumina HiSeq System. In the original analysis: A later analysis tallied tens of millions of unique TCR beta chains across the 666 repertoires, and around 12 million of those chains were shared by two or more donors. Raw reads were error-corrected and collapsed into unique sequences by a nearest-neighbor algorithm in which closely related sequences were merged to remove PCR and sequencing errors. Alignment of CDR3 sequences to IMGT reference sequences was used to assign V, D and J gene segments. Each retained sequence needed at least a six-nucleotide match to both a V gene segment and a J gene segment. Rearrangements were called productive when the CDR3 lacked stop codons and stayed in frame with V and J; all others were non-productive. CDR3 was defined by IMGT convention, running from the second conserved V-encoded cysteine to the conserved J-encoded phenylalanine. The earlier analysis of some 540 of the donors excluded any sequence lacking an unambiguous match to a single V gene segment. In an earlier analysis of several hundred of the donors, V segments were called functional above 56.7% productive rearrangements and were called segregating when the between-donor standard deviation exceeded 5%. A statistical classification framework was built to diagnose cytomegalovirus status from the catalog of TCR beta chain sequences. In a later analysis, V and J genes were assigned by comparing TCR nucleotide sequences against IMGT/GENE-DB human TR gene sequences. A later analysis assigned CDR3 sequences and most-parsimonious VDJ recombination scenarios with the TCRdist pipeline. In a later analysis, every TCR beta chain was defined by the combination of its CDR3 amino acid sequence and its V-gene family, and reads without a unique V-gene family were dropped. A later analysis removed several hundred highly shared, low-generation-probability nucleotide sequences to deal with suspected cross-contamination and a sequencing artifact. A later analysis calculated a clonal expansion index for each public chain from normalized within-repertoire ranks of inferred template counts. In a later analysis, generation probabilities were computed using a VDJ recombination model fitted to out-of-frame rearrangements, and the results were checked against IGoR. Hypergeometric tests were used in a later analysis to score TCR-TCR, TCR-HLA and TCR-CMV co-occurrence, with a repertoire-size bias correction applied to the TCR pairs. To estimate false discovery rates, a later analysis permuted the HLA or CMV assignments 20 times. In a later analysis, co-occurring TCRs were grouped with DBSCAN, and TCRdist sequence similarity was added when clustering was performed within HLA-allele-positive subsets. Co-occurrence clustering excluded repertoires with fewer than 30,000 or more than 120,000 public chains, plus five with anomalous nucleotide sharing. The table was pulled from immuneACCESS by TCRdb, which kept in-frame rearrangements only. Such tables lose some clones; where checked, under half of the loss comes from unresolved V genes, and the rest has no known cause. V and J calls plus clone size are reproduced from that table; the DNA served to infer D and trimming. The sample yields under 150,000 clones; roughly three quarters were counted once. Jointly, the top ten make up under 2% of the sample.

Based on the germline V gene (reference sequence), the CDR1 and CDR2 sequences are MNHEY and SMNVEV. There are 14 amino acids in the CDR3, from cysteine to phenylalanine inclusive. Only the CDR3 part of the read is kept: 42 bases, read in frame from the first base. At the junction V is shortened by 5 bases and J by 5 bases, with 15 bases in between. As concerns this clone: This receptor's antigen is unknown. Base-call qualities are not available, and no considerably larger clone is one nucleotide away.

Points the paper makes about the study in general: The study listed 170 or so TCR beta chains as associated with cytomegalovirus. A later analysis associated about 17,000 TCR beta sequences with specific HLA alleles at a false discovery rate of 0.05. Because some donors lacked HLA typing at each locus, the association tests relied only on the typed subset. A later genetic analysis reported fewer N-insertions in productive TCRs among donors in an Asian-associated ancestry cluster than the roughly 620-donor mean. The only immune exposure information available for the cohort was CMV serostatus. An association between a missense DCLRE1C variant and V-gene and J-gene trimming of TCR beta chains was found in a later genetic analysis and replicated in an independent cohort. The classifier was reported to diagnose cytomegalovirus status with high specificity and sensitivity in both the original cohort and the validation cohort. In a later analysis, most CMV-associated TCR beta chains were found to appear HLA-restricted, with HLA associations seemingly driven largely by CMV exposure. A further reported finding was that TCR beta sequences accurately predicted the HLA-A and HLA-B alleles for most subjects in the first cohort. Correlated functional status among segregating V segments might reflect linkage disequilibrium, but an unknown experimental factor could not be ruled out. A later analysis reported that several top co-occurrence clusters appeared linked to parvovirus B19, influenza, CMV and Epstein-Barr virus. A group of highly shared sequence variants was considered likely to be a technical artifact of the sequencing pipeline. Assigning TCR associations to individual alleles was difficult when HLA alleles, especially DR and DQ, strongly co-occurred. Broadly in line with IMGT annotations, most TCR beta V segments showed up in productive rearrangements about 87% or about 30% of the time in an earlier analysis of 587 of the donors. In a later analysis, TCR association rates were found to vary across HLA loci, with the most associated TCRs seen for DRB1 alleles and the fewest for HLA-C alleles. Sequencing depth was assumed to be roughly uniform across donors in the presence/absence analyses, though that assumption may not hold. Because counts were too low, about 15 rarely observed V segments, including chromosome 9 orphons, were left out of the earlier analysis of 500 to 750 of the donors. The authors suggested that the approach could potentially be extended to other disease states and immunological phenotypes. In a later analysis, HLA-associated TCR beta chains were found to be more clonally expanded and to have lower generation probabilities than equally common non-associated chains. In this cohort, only TCR beta chains were sequenced, and detectable features were limited by the absence of alpha or paired-chain data. In vitro tests confirmed that three of the cytomegalovirus-associated TCR beta chains recognize cytomegalovirus antigens. Some IMGT-functional V segments, including TRBV6-2 and TRBV6-3, could not be told apart with the 87-base-pair reads, so those segments were excluded. Across donors, most TCR sequences were observed very rarely, whereas some public TCRs were present in many individuals.

Sequences were obtained from PBMCs. This clonotype was sampled from a woman in her forties in good health and CMV-seronegative. The rearrangement combines TRBV27 with TRBJ1-1; TRBD1 could be the D gene, as 5 bases match. In nucleotide form, the sequence is TGTGCCAGCAGTCTCCGGGGAGGGGTTACTGAAGCTTTCTTT. It translates to CASSLRGGVTEAFF.